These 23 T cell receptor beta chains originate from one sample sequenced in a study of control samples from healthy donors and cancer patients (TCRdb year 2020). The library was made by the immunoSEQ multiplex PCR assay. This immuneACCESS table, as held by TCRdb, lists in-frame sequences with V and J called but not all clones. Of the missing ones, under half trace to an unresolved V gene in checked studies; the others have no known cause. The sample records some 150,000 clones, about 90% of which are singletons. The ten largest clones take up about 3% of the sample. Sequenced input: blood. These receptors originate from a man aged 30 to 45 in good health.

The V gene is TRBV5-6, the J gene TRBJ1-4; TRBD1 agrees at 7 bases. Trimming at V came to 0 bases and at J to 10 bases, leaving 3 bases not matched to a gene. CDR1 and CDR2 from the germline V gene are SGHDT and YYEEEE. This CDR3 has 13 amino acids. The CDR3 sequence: CASSLAGGGKLFF. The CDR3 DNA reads TGTGCCAGCAGCTTGGCAGGGGGAGGAAAACTGTTTTTT.

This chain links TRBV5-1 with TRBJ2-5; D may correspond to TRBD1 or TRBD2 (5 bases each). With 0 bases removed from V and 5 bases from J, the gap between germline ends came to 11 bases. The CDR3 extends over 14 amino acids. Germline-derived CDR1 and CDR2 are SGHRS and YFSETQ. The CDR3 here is CASSLGGSRETQYF. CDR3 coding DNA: TGCGCCAGCAGCTTGGGGGGGAGTAGGGAGACCCAGTACTTC.

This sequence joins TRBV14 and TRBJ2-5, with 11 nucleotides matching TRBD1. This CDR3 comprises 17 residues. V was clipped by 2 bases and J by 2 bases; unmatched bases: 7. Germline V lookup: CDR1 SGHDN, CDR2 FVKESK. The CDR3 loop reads CASSQRTGGVGQETQYF. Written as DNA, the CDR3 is TGTGCCAGCAGCCAAAGGACAGGGGGCGTCGGGCAAGAGACCCAGTACTTC.

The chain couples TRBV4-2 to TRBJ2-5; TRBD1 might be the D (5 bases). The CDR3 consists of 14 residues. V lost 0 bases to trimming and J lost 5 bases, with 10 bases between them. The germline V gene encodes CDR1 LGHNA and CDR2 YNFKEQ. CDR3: CASSQDRVGETQYF. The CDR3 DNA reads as TGTGCCAGCAGCCAAGACAGGGTTGGTGAGACCCAGTACTTC.

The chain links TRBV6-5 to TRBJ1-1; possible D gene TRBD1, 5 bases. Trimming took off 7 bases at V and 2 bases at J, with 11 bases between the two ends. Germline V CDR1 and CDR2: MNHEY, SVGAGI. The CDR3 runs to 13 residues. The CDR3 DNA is TGTGCCAGCAAGGCGGGGGGAAACACTGAAGCTTTCTTT. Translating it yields CASKAGGNTEAFF.

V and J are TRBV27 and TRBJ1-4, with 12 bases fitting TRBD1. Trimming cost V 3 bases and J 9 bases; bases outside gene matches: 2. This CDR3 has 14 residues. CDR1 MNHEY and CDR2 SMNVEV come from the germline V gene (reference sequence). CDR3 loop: CASSFGTGGKKLFF. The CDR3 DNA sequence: TGTGCCAGCAGTTTTGGGACAGGGGGCAAAAAACTGTTTTTT.

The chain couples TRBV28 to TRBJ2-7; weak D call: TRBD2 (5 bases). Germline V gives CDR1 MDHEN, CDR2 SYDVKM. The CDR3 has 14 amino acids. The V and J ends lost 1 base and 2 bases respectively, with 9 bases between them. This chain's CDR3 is CASSLFSGTYEQYF. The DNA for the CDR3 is TGTGCCAGCAGTTTATTCTCCGGGACCTACGAGCAGTACTTC. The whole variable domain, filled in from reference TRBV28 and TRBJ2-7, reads DVKVTQSSRYLVKRTGEKVFLECVQDMDHENMFWYRQDPGLGLRLIYFSYDVKMKEKGDIPEGYSVSREKKERFSLILESASTNQTSMYLCASSLFSGTYEQYFGPGTRLTVT.

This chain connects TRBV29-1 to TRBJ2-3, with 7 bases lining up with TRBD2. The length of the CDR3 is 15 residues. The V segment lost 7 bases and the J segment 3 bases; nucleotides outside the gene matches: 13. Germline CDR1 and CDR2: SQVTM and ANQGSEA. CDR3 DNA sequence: TGCAGCGCCGCCTCAACGGGGGGAAGTACAGATACGCAGTATTTT. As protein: CSAASTGGSTDTQYF.

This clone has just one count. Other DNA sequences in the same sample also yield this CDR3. CDR3 loop: CASSIYNEQFF. CDR3 DNA sequence: TGTGCCAGTAGTATTTACAATGAGCAGTTCTTC. The V call is TRBV19, the J call TRBJ2-1; D call uncertain. V dropped 3 bases and J dropped 4 bases, with 1 base sitting between them. The CDR3 consists of 11 residues. Germline V gene sequence: CDR1 LNHDA, CDR2 SQIVND (reference sequence).

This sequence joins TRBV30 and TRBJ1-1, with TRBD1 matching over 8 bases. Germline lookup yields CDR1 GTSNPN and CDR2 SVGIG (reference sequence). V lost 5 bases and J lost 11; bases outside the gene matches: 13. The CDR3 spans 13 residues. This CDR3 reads CAWSGQGVSEAFF. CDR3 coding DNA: TGTGCCTGGTCAGGACAGGGTGTTTCAGAGGCTTTCTTT.

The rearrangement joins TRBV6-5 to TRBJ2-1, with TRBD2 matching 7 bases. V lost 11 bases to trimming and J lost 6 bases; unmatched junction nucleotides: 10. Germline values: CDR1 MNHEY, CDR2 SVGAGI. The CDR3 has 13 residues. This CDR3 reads CALRGGEGNEQFF. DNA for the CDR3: TGTGCCCTACGGGGCGGGGAGGGCAATGAGCAGTTCTTC.

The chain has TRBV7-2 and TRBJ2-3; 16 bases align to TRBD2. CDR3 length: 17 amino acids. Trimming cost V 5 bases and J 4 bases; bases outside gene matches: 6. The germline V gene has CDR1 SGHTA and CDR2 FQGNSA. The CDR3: CASSGQGTSGGADTQYF. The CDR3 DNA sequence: TGTGCCAGCAGCGGCCAAGGGACTAGCGGGGGGGCAGATACGCAGTATTTT. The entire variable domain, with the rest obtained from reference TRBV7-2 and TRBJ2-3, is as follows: GAGVSQSPSNKVTEKGKDVELRCDPISGHTALYWYRQSLGQGLEFLIYFQGNSAPDKSGLPSDRFSAERTGGSVSTLTIQRTQQEDSAVYLCASSGQGTSGGADTQYFGPGTRLTVL.

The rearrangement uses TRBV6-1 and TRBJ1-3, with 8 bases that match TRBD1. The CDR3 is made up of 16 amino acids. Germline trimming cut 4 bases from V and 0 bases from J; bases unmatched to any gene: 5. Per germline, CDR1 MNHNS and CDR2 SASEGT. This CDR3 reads CASSATGADSGNTIYF. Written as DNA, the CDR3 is TGTGCCAGCAGTGCGACAGGGGCTGACTCTGGAAACACCATATATTTT.

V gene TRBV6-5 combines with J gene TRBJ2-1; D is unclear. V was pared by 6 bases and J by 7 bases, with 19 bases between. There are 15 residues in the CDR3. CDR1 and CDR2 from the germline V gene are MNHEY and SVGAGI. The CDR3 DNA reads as TGTGCCAGCAGCTACGCCACGGGTCTTGATAATGAGCAGTTCTTC. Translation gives CASSYATGLDNEQFF.

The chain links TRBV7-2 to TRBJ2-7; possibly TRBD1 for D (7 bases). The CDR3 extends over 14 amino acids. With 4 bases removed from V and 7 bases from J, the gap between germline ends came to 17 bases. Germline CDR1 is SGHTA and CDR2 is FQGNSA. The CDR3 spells CASSWTRGVREQYF. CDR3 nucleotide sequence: TGTGCCAGCAGCTGGACCAGGGGGGTTCGGGAGCAGTACTTC.

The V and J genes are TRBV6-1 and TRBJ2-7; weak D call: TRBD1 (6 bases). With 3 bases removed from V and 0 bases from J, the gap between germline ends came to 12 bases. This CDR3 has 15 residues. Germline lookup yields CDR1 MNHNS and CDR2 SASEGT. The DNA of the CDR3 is TGTGCCAGCAGTGACCGGACAGTTTCCTCCTACGAGCAGTACTTC. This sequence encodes CASSDRTVSSYEQYF.

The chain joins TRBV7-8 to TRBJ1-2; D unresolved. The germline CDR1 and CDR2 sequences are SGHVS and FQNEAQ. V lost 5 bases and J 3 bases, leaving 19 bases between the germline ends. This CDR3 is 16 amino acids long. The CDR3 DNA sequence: TGTGCCAGCAGCCCCGAGGTGGAGGGAAGGTACTATGGCTACACCTTC. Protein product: CASSPEVEGRYYGYTF.

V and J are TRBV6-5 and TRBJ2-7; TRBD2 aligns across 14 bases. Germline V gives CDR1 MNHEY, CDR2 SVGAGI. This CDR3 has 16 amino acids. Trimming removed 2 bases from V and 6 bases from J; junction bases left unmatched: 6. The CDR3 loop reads CASSYATSGGAFEQYF. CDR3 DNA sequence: TGTGCCAGCAGTTACGCGACTAGCGGGGGGGCTTTCGAGCAGTACTTC.

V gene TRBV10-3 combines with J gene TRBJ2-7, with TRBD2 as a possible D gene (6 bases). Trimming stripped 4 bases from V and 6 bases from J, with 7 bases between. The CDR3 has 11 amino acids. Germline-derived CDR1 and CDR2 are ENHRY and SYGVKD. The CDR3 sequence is CAISGGVEQYF. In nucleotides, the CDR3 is TGTGCCATCAGTGGCGGGGTCGAGCAGTACTTC.

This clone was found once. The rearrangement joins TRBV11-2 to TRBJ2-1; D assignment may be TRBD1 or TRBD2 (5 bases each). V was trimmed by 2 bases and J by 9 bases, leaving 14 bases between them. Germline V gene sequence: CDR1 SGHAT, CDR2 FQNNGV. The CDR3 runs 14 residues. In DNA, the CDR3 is TGTGCCAGCAGCTTAAATCAGGGACGGGTTGAGCAGTTCTTC. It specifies CASSLNQGRVEQFF.

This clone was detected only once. CDR3: CASSLVGGTYNQPQHF. CDR3 bases: TGTGCCAGCAGCTTGGTCGGGGGAACCTACAATCAGCCCCAGCATTTT. This chain uses TRBV5-8 with TRBJ1-5, with D perhaps TRBD1 (5 bases). CDR1 and CDR2 from the germline V gene are SGHTS and YDEGEE. The length of the CDR3 is 16 residues. The V and J ends lost 0 bases and 3 bases respectively, with 13 bases between them.

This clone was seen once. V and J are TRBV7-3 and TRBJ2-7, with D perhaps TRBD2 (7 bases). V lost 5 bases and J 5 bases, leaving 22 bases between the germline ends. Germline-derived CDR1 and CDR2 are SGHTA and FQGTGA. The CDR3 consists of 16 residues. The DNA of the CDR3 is TGTGCCAGCAGCACCCCCCAGGGGAGGGCGGGGGACGAGCAGTACTTC. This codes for CASSTPQGRAGDEQYF.

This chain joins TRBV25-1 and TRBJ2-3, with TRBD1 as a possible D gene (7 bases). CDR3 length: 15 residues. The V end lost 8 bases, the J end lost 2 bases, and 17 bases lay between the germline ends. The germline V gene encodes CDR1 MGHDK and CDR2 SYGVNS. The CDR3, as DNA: TGTGCCAGCCAACCCCCGGAGGGGGCCACAGATACGCAGTATTTT. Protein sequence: CASQPPEGATDTQYF.